The 8 T cell receptor beta chains in this list originate from one sample, sequenced in a study of blood T cell repertoires in COVID-19 (dated by TCRdb to the early 2020s). Library creation used the immunoSEQ multiplex PCR assay. Drawn from immuneACCESS, this table holds only the in-frame rearrangements with V and J called that TCRdb kept. Clones are partly lost; checked studies trace under half to an unresolved V gene and leave the rest unexplained. The table for this sample lists about 37,000 clones; approximately 90% of them were counted only once. The ten largest clones represent 15% to 19% of the sample. Sequencing used peripheral blood. The receptors shown here come from a woman under 40 in a cohort sampled during active COVID-19.

This chain uses TRBV24-1 with TRBJ1-3, with a weak D call TRBD1 (5 bases). The germline V and J ends were trimmed by 1 base and 0 bases, with 18 bases remaining between them. The CDR3 covers 19 residues. The germline V gene has CDR1 KGHDR and CDR2 SFDVKD. The CDR3 DNA is TGTGCCACCAGTGATTTTTCCGGGACTCAGGGTCTCTCTGGAAACACCATATATTTT. Protein sequence: CATSDFSGTQGLSGNTIYF.

The chain links TRBV6-2 or TRBV6-3 to TRBJ2-2, with a weak D call TRBD1 (6 bases). The V and J ends lost 4 bases and 1 base respectively, with 16 bases between them. Germline V CDR1 and CDR2: MNHEY, SVGEGT. The CDR3 consists of 17 residues. CDR3 amino acids: CASSSYLRQENTGELFF. CDR3 nucleotides: TGTGCCAGCAGTTCCTACCTTCGACAGGAGAACACCGGGGAGCTGTTTTTT.

The gene calls are TRBV28 and TRBJ1-3, with D maybe TRBD1 (6 bases). The CDR3 is 15 amino acids. Germline CDR1 is MDHEN and CDR2 is SYDVKM. Trimming cost V 4 bases and J 0 bases, with 10 bases left between them. The chain's CDR3 is CASSSDRSSGNTIYF. In DNA, the CDR3 is TGTGCCAGCAGTTCCGACAGGAGCTCTGGAAACACCATATATTTT.

The chain employs TRBV18 and TRBJ1-1; 9 bases are shared with TRBD1. V gave up 6 bases and J gave up 8 bases; unmatched junction bases: 4. CDR1 and CDR2 (germline): KGHSH, LQKENI. This CDR3 has 12 residues. The CDR3 is CASSQGQGEAFF. CDR3 DNA: TGTGCCAGCTCCCAGGGACAGGGAGAAGCTTTCTTT.

The V call is TRBV9, the J call TRBJ2-1; weak D call: TRBD2 (5 bases). This CDR3 has 15 amino acids. V lost 1 base, J lost 0 bases, and 8 bases lay in between. Germline loops: CDR1 SGDLS, CDR2 YYNGEE. CDR3 loop: CASSVFTSSYNEQFF. The CDR3 nucleotides are TGTGCCAGCAGCGTATTTACTAGCTCCTACAATGAGCAGTTCTTC.

The chain couples TRBV28 to TRBJ2-4, with 8 bases matching TRBD2. This CDR3 comprises 15 residues. The V and J ends lost 10 bases and 0 bases, in that order; junction bases with no gene match: 8. CDR1 and CDR2 from the germline V gene are MDHEN and SYDVKM. Here the CDR3 DNA reads TGTGCCACCCAACTAGCGGAGCAAGCCAAAAACATTCAGTACTTC. This encodes CATQLAEQAKNIQYF.

V is TRBV19 and J is TRBJ2-7; a weak D match, TRBD2 (7 bases). Trimming cost V 4 bases and J 0 bases, with 19 bases left between them. The germline CDR1 and CDR2 sequences are LNHDA and SQIVND (reference sequence). The CDR3 runs 17 residues. The CDR3 DNA reads TGTGCCAGTAGTAAGGGGAGGGGGGACTCTTACTCCTACGAGCAGTACTTC. Its translation: CASSKGRGDSYSYEQYF.

This rearrangement joins TRBV30 to TRBJ1-2; D remains ambiguous. There are 12 residues in the CDR3. Per the germline V gene, CDR1 is GTSNPN and CDR2 is SVGIG (reference sequence). V lost 2 bases and J lost 5, with 9 bases in between. Written as DNA, the CDR3 is TGTGCCTGGAGTCCGCCCCGGTATGGCTACACCTTC. Its protein is CAWSPPRYGYTF.